This T cell receptor (beta chain) was recorded in a study of beta chain features in type 1 diabetes. The study's findings and limits: Comparison showed that naive, central memory and Treg TCRB repertoires appeared more similar among patients than among healthy donors.

Expressed TCRB transcripts were sequenced because the isolated RNA had all been reverse transcribed beforehand. Only in-frame clones appear in the TCRdb table, and some are missing; sequencing was by immunoSEQ multiplex PCR. The repertoire holds under 250,000 clones, with 27% as singletons. This clone was counted ten times or more. Its antigen is not identified. The germline gives CDR1 SGHTA, CDR2 FQGNSA. The CDR3 sequence is 15 residues long. V was trimmed by 6 bases and J by 0 bases, leaving 11 bases between them. The sequence came from a man younger than 40 in good health. This rearrangement joins TRBV7-2 to TRBJ2-2, with D tentatively TRBD2 (6 bases). Sample: central memory CD4+ T cells from blood. The CDR3 nucleotides read TGTGCCAGCAGTTCTAGCGTCGCGAACACCGGGGAGCTGTTTTTT. This codes for CASSSSVANTGELFF.